Presented here are 11 T cell receptor beta chains from one specimen sequenced in a study of T cells after yellow fever vaccination (dated by TCRdb to about 2019). The method behind the library was 5' RACE. TCRdb lists the instrument as Illumina NovaSeq 6000. TCRdb itself trimmed the public reads at Q25 with fastp, ran MiXCR and retained productive beta chains. When rows share a CDR3 protein, they turn into one entry using the most common DNA and genes. The sample table holds about 200,000 distinct CDR3 sequences, of which approximately 3.3% were seen once. 3.2% of the sample rests with the top ten. This sample's treatment or condition label indicates: live attenuated yellow fever vaccine strain. Source: CD4+ T cells sorted from PBMCs, taken 10 days after the yellow fever booster vaccination. These receptors originate from a man aged 18-30 years who received the YFV17D yellow fever vaccine.

This clonotype was recorded at least ten times. This chain joins TRBV15 and TRBJ2-3; TRBD2 aligns across 9 bases. CDR3 length equals 16 residues. Germline V lookup: CDR1 LNHNV, CDR2 YYDKDF (reference sequence). V lost 2 bases and J lost 4; bases outside the gene matches: 7. DNA for the CDR3: TGTGCCACCAGCAGACGGGCGGGGGGGCGGTCAGATACGCAGTATTTT. Protein: CATSRRAGGRSDTQYF.

This clonotype was recorded at least ten times. This sequence joins TRBV5-1 and TRBJ2-7, with 9 bases matching TRBD1. With 5 bases clipped from V and 2 bases from J, the junction kept 8 bases outside the gene matches. The CDR3 has 15 residues. Germline V lookup: CDR1 SGHRS, CDR2 YFSETQ. CDR3 in amino acids: CASRAGTGTAYEQYV. The CDR3 region has the DNA TGCGCCAGCAGGGCCGGGACAGGGACGGCCTACGAGCAGTACGTC.

This clonotype was observed a handful of times. The V and J genes are TRBV7-9 and TRBJ2-1; TRBD1 is a possible D gene (6 bases). The CDR3 is 17 residues long. V gave up 0 bases and J gave up 2 bases, with 14 bases separating them. Germline CDR1 is SEHNR and CDR2 is FQNEAQ (reference sequence). In DNA form, the CDR3 reads TGTGCCAGCAGCTTAGCGGAGCCAGGGGCTACCTACAATGAGCAGTTCTTC. Encoded protein: CASSLAEPGATYNEQFF.

This clonotype was recorded at least ten times. This chain links TRBV28 with TRBJ2-3; D is unresolved. The V gene lost 7 bases and the J gene lost 5 bases, with 13 bases spanning the gap. The CDR3 has 13 residues. CDR1 and CDR2 (germline): MDHEN, SYDVKM. The DNA of the CDR3 is TGTGCCAGCACCCCACCGGGCCGAGATACGCAGTATTTT. As protein: CASTPPGRDTQYF. Complete variable domain (other parts from reference TRBV28 and TRBJ2-3): DVKVTQSSRYLVKRTGEKVFLECVQDMDHENMFWYRQDPGLGLRLIYFSYDVKMKEKGDIPEGYSVSREKKERFSLILESASTNQTSMYLCASTPPGRDTQYFGPGTRLTVL.

In its sample, this clonotype was seen many times. V and J are TRBV7-2 and TRBJ1-2; D unresolved. The CDR3 totals 15 residues. Germline values: CDR1 SGHTA, CDR2 FQGNSA. With 1 base removed from V and 4 bases from J, the gap between germline ends came to 13 bases. CDR3 nucleotides: TGTGCCAGCAGCTTAGTAGGGCTCAGAAGCTATGGCTACACCTTC. Translation gives CASSLVGLRSYGYTF.

This clonotype occurred a few times. The chain is built from TRBV27 and TRBJ1-2; 8 nucleotides match TRBD1. This CDR3 is 13 amino acids long. The junction had 1 base not matched to a gene; V was cut back by 5 bases and J by 2 bases. CDR1 and CDR2 (germline): MNHEY, SMNVEV (reference sequence). CDR3 nucleotide sequence: TGTGCCAGCAGTCGGACAGGGAACTATGGCTACACCTTC. Protein sequence: CASSRTGNYGYTF.

This clonotype has ten or more counts. This rearrangement joins TRBV7-2 to TRBJ1-3, with D unclear. Germline CDR1 SGHTA, CDR2 FQGNSA. Trimming removed 7 bases at V and 0 bases at J, with 10 bases between. The CDR3 loop spans 14 amino acids. This CDR3 reads CASTQDISGNTIYF. The DNA of the CDR3 is TGTGCCAGCACCCAGGATATCTCTGGAAACACCATATATTTT.

A few counts support this clonotype. The rearrangement joins TRBV14 to TRBJ1-2, with D possibly matching TRBD1 (5 bases). Germline CDR1 SGHDN, CDR2 FVKESK. V gave up 0 bases and J gave up 8 bases, with 13 bases separating them. This CDR3 spans 14 amino acids. The CDR3 protein is CASSQEWAGSGYTF. The CDR3 DNA is TGTGCCAGCAGCCAAGAATGGGCAGGGAGCGGCTACACCTTC.

This clonotype appeared many times. Relative to the germline gene, one junction end is altered; a read error may explain this. This chain links TRBV7-7 with TRBJ2-3; 10 bases fit TRBD2. The length of the CDR3 is 16 residues. Germline V gives CDR1 SSHAT, CDR2 FNYEAQ (reference sequence). The CDR3 region is CASSVLAGDSTDTQYF. The CDR3 DNA follows: TGTGCTAGCAGCGTCCTAGCGGGGGATAGCACAGATACGCAGTATTTT.

CDR3 nucleotide sequence: TGCAGTGCTAGAGACAGGGTTGGGGAGACCCAGTACTTC. This gives the protein CSARDRVGETQYF. This chain links TRBV20-1 with TRBJ2-5, with D perhaps TRBD1 (5 bases). The germline CDR1 and CDR2 sequences are DFQATT and SNEGSKA (reference sequence). V lost 0 bases, J lost 5 bases, and 10 bases lay in between. The CDR3 runs 13 residues.

This clonotype occurred many times. The V and J genes are TRBV7-2 and TRBJ2-7; 8 bases are shared with TRBD1. The CDR3 has 14 amino acids. CDR1 and CDR2 (germline): SGHTA, FQGNSA. Germline trimming cut 4 bases from V and 5 bases from J; bases unmatched to any gene: 7. The CDR3 nucleotides read TGTGCCAGCAGCTACCGGACAGGGCGGGACGAGCAGTACTTC. This gives the protein CASSYRTGRDEQYF.